The following is a T cell receptor beta chain sequence with its context. The CDR3 has 15 residues. V was cut by 3 bases and J by 0 bases, with 11 bases left in between. In germline, CDR1 is SGDLS, CDR2 YYNGEE. Study processing details: Amplifying reference gene primers gave estimates of nucleated cell counts. Sequencing was performed with immunoSEQ multiplex PCR; in TCRdb, only in-frame clones are kept and a portion is missing. From that table come the V and J calls and clone size; the DNA was used to work out D and trimming. This sample yields about 280,000 clones, of which 89% are seen a single time; 0.94% belongs to the top ten. These data come from a study of blood T cell repertoires in COVID-19. Study as a whole: Both acute and convalescent COVID-19 samples were obtained from the United States, Italy and Spain. Sample material is recorded as cDNA or gDNA derived from T cells, B-cell-depleted T cells, or PBMCs.

This clonotype originated in a woman in her forties who had recovered from COVID-19. V is TRBV9 and J is TRBJ2-3, with D possibly matching TRBD1 (6 bases). Input material: peripheral blood. The CDR3 coding sequence is TGTGCCAGCAGCGCACACAGGGTTAGCACAGATACGCAGTATTTT. Its translation: CASSAHRVSTDTQYF.